Listed here are 14 T cell receptor beta chains from one sample, sequenced in a study of CXCR3-negative and CXCR3-positive naive CD8 T cells. The study made its TRB cDNA libraries by 5' RACE, adding UMI labels. After re-calling the 5' RACE reads, TCRdb lists one entry per CDR3 protein, DNA absent. The sample table sets out some 66,000 distinct CDR3 sequences. Sequenced input: naive CXCR3- CD8+ T cells from blood. The subset here: CD45RO-CCR7+CD27+CD95- naive CD8+ T cells lacking CXCR3 (TNR3-). The source is a human donor in good health. Some clones in this sample may be carry-over from other donors' samples.

The CDR3 region is CASSKRESSYNEQFF. The gene calls are TRBV6-6 and TRBJ2-1; as DNA is missing, the TRBD2 call by TCRdb cannot be tested. The CDR3 extends over 15 amino acids. Germline V gene sequence: CDR1 MNHNY, CDR2 SVGAGI (reference sequence).

The chain recombines TRBV7-2 with TRBJ2-7. Germline V gene sequence: CDR1 SGHTA, CDR2 FQGNSA. This CDR3 is built from 13 residues. The CDR3 region is CASRLAGDYEQYF.

J is TRBJ2-1 and V is TRBV20-1; no DNA is available, so the TRBD1 call from TCRdb remains unchecked. There are 12 residues in the CDR3. Germline V CDR1 and CDR2: DFQATT, SNEGSKA (reference sequence). The CDR3: CSAWGGGNEQFF.

The chain recombines TRBV5-1 with TRBJ2-7. CDR3 length: 13 residues. CDR1 is SGHRS, CDR2 YFSETQ, per germline. Here the CDR3 reads CASSLRLTYEQYF.

The CDR3 region is CASSLGFSYNEQFF. The chain uses TRBV7-9 and TRBJ2-1. The CDR3 is made up of 14 amino acids. CDR1 is SEHNR, CDR2 FQNEAQ, per germline (reference sequence).

The chain carries TRBV5-4 and TRBJ2-3. Germline CDR1 is SGHNT and CDR2 is YYREEE (reference sequence). This CDR3 contains 12 residues. The chain's CDR3 is CASSLSTDTPYF. Variable domain in full (rest from reference TRBV5-4 and TRBJ2-3): ETGVTQSPTHLIKTRGQQVTLRCSSQSGHNTVSWYQQALGQGPQFIFQYYREEENGRGNFPPRFSGLQFPNYSSELNVNALELDDSALYLCASSLSTDTPYFGPGTRLTVL.

This chain links TRBV4-1 with TRBJ2-5; TCRdb names TRBD1, which stays unverified in the absence of DNA. From germline, CDR1 is MGHRA and CDR2 YSYEKL. The CDR3 is made up of 15 amino acids. The CDR3 sequence: CASSRSPGGAETQYF.

The rearrangement links TRBV5-6 to TRBJ1-2. Germline CDR1 SGHDT, CDR2 YYEEEE. The CDR3 contains 13 residues. The CDR3 spells CASSFEQNYGYTF.

The rearrangement uses TRBV7-6 and TRBJ2-7. The germline gives CDR1 SGHVS, CDR2 FNYEAQ. The CDR3 has 14 amino acids. CDR3 loop: CASSLLDGRDEQYF.

The chain joins TRBV28 to TRBJ2-5; TCRdb indicates TRBD2, and absent DNA this call remains unverified. This CDR3 region has 17 residues. CDR1 is MDHEN, CDR2 SYDVKM, per germline. The CDR3 reads CASTPRPSSHLQETQYF.

CDR3 sequence: CASSSTSGGAGARSDTQYF. The chain recombines TRBV9 with TRBJ2-3; the D call from TCRdb, TRBD2, cannot be confirmed without DNA. This CDR3 region has 19 residues. Per the germline V gene, CDR1 is SGDLS and CDR2 is YYNGEE.

V usage is TRBV6-5 and J usage is TRBJ2-7. The CDR3 has 14 amino acids. Germline CDR1 reads MNHEY; CDR2 reads SVGAGI. The CDR3 protein is CASSYSAGPYEQYF.

The V and J genes are TRBV20-1 and TRBJ2-7; TCRdb's D call of TRBD2 is untestable without DNA. The CDR3 is 18 residues long. Germline CDR1 DFQATT, CDR2 SNEGSKA (reference sequence). CDR3 protein: CSARDSGTSGSFSYEQYF.

The chain employs TRBV12-3 or TRBV12-4 and TRBJ2-1; TCRdb outputs TRBD2, but without DNA this stays unchecked. The CDR3 spans 14 residues. The CDR3 here is CASSFSSGYNEQFF.